Each of the 15 T cell receptor beta chains below was sequenced from the same sample in a study of blood T cell repertoires in COVID-19. Some clones are missing from TCRdb's copy, which holds only in-frame ones; the method was immunoSEQ multiplex PCR. The table records fewer than 250,000 clones, approximately 85% of them present only once. Sequencing was performed on peripheral blood. These receptors came from a man in his forties with acute or convalescent COVID-19.

This chain uses TRBV28 with TRBJ2-7; 7 nucleotides align to TRBD2. The CDR3 spans 15 residues. The trim removed 8 bases at V and 0 bases at J, leaving 10 bases unmatched. Per the germline V gene, CDR1 is MDHEN and CDR2 is SYDVKM. The CDR3 bases are TGTGCCAGCGGGGGGGTAGGAAAACTCTCCTACGAGCAGTACTTC. It specifies CASGGVGKLSYEQYF.

The CDR3 sequence: CASSEAIAGFQETQYF. The CDR3 coding sequence is TGTGCCAGCAGTGAGGCGATAGCGGGCTTCCAAGAGACCCAGTACTTC. This chain links TRBV2 with TRBJ2-5, with 7 bases fitting TRBD2. V lost 3 bases and J lost 1; bases outside the gene matches: 8. Germline V gene data show CDR1 as SNHLY and CDR2 as FYNNEI. CDR3 size: 16 residues. The variable domain in full, completed from reference TRBV2 and TRBJ2-5, reads EPEVTQTPSHQVTQMGQEVILRCVPISNHLYFYWYRQILGQKVEFLVSFYNNEISEKSEIFDDQFSVERPDGSNFTLKIRSTKLEDSAMYFCASSEAIAGFQETQYFGPGTRLLVL.

This sequence joins TRBV2 and TRBJ2-7; tentatively, D is TRBD2 (6 bases). The germline V gene has CDR1 SNHLY and CDR2 FYNNEI. Trimming left V 7 bases short and J 0 bases short, with 16 bases between. The CDR3 length is 15 residues. The CDR3: CASKGPGGDSYEQYF. The CDR3 DNA reads as TGTGCCAGCAAGGGGCCTGGCGGGGACTCCTACGAGCAGTACTTC.

The chain's CDR3 is CASSLSRDRGMNTEAFF. Here the CDR3 DNA reads TGTGCCAGCAGTTTGTCTCGGGACAGGGGAATGAACACTGAAGCTTTCTTT. J is TRBJ1-1 and V is TRBV27, with 10 bases lining up with TRBD1. The germline CDR1 and CDR2 sequences are MNHEY and SMNVEV (reference sequence). The CDR3 is 17 residues long. The V gene end was trimmed by 3 bases and the J gene end by 0 bases; junction bases not matched to a gene: 7.

The gene calls are TRBV3-1 (or the pseudogene TRBV3-2) and TRBJ2-3; 7 bases are a match to TRBD2. V dropped 3 bases and J dropped 2; count of bases not matched to a gene: 8. This CDR3 spans 16 amino acids. Germline V gives CDR1 LGHDT, CDR2 YNNKEL (reference sequence). The CDR3 DNA sequence: TGTGCCAGCAGCCACCCGGTGGGGGGGGACACAGATACGCAGTATTTT. Encoded protein: CASSHPVGGDTDTQYF.

As regards this clone: Other DNA sequences in this specimen translate into the identical CDR3. This chain connects TRBV6-5 to TRBJ2-7; D might be TRBD2 (6 bases). V lost 0 bases to trimming and J lost 4 bases, with 13 bases between them. Per germline, CDR1 MNHEY and CDR2 SVGAGI. The CDR3 length is 15 residues. CDR3 residues: CASSYSSSGGYEQYF. In nucleotides, the CDR3 is TGTGCCAGCAGTTACTCGAGTTCTGGGGGGTACGAGCAGTACTTC.

V is TRBV7-2 and J is TRBJ1-2, with a weak D call TRBD1 (5 bases). This CDR3 contains 13 residues. The V and J ends lost 1 base and 8 bases respectively, with 11 bases between them. Germline CDR1 SGHTA, CDR2 FQGNSA. The CDR3 here is CASSLVQGLGYTF. The CDR3 DNA is TGTGCCAGCAGCTTAGTCCAGGGATTAGGCTACACCTTC.

The chain links TRBV28 to TRBJ1-1; 7 positions match TRBD1. V shed 5 bases, J shed 0 bases, and the junction held 6 bases outside the gene matches. From germline, CDR1 is MDHEN and CDR2 SYDVKM. The CDR3 has 15 amino acids. CDR3 DNA: TGTGCCAGCAGTACAGGGGCTTCAATGAACACTGAAGCTTTCTTT. Protein sequence: CASSTGASMNTEAFF.

DNA of the CDR3: TGTGCCAGCAGAACCGCGGGGGACACAGATACGCAGTATTTT. Its protein is CASRTAGDTDTQYF. The chain couples TRBV28 to TRBJ2-3; 7 nucleotides align to TRBD2. CDR3 length: 14 residues. V lost 6 bases to trimming and J lost 2 bases; unmatched junction nucleotides: 5. Germline values: CDR1 MDHEN, CDR2 SYDVKM.

The V call is TRBV12-3 or TRBV12-4, the J call TRBJ2-7; D is unresolved. The CDR3 spans 12 residues. V shed 2 bases and J shed 7 bases, with 9 bases lying between them. The CDR3 sequence is CASSLNRLEQYF. The CDR3 region has the DNA TGTGCCAGCAGTTTAAACAGATTAGAGCAGTACTTC.

V gene TRBV7-2 combines with J gene TRBJ1-2; 8 bases match TRBD1. CDR1 and CDR2 from the germline V gene are SGHTA and FQGNSA. There are 14 residues in the CDR3. V gave up 6 bases and J gave up 5 bases; unmatched junction bases: 8. The CDR3 bases are TGTGCCAGCAGTCCAGGACAGGGCACTTATGGCTACACCTTC. This sequence encodes CASSPGQGTYGYTF.

The V call is TRBV5-1, the J call TRBJ1-2, with D possibly being TRBD1 (6 bases). The CDR3 runs to 12 residues. Trimming removed 4 bases from V and 2 bases from J, with 6 bases in between. The germline V gene encodes CDR1 SGHRS and CDR2 YFSETQ. CDR3 residues: CASSDRNYGYTF. CDR3 bases: TGCGCCAGCAGCGACAGGAACTATGGCTACACCTTC.

V usage is TRBV5-1 and J usage is TRBJ2-3; D is unclear. Germline V gene sequence: CDR1 SGHRS, CDR2 YFSETQ. The V gene lost 2 bases and the J gene lost 2 bases, with 12 bases spanning the gap. The CDR3 spans 15 residues. The CDR3: CASSFGQGNTDTQYF. The CDR3 DNA is TGCGCCAGCAGCTTTGGGCAAGGCAACACAGATACGCAGTATTTT.

CDR3 sequence (DNA): TGTGCCAGCAGCCGTCGGGGTGGCTACACCTTC. Its protein product is CASSRRGGYTF. This chain uses TRBV5-6 with TRBJ1-2; D gene uncertain. Germline V gene sequence: CDR1 SGHDT, CDR2 YYEEEE. Trimming left V 4 bases short and J 7 bases short, with 8 bases between. The CDR3 is 11 residues long.

The chain is built from TRBV12-3 or TRBV12-4 and TRBJ1-2; 7 positions agree with TRBD1. This CDR3 is built from 13 residues. Trimming removed 5 bases from V and 6 bases from J; junction bases left unmatched: 6. The CDR3 DNA follows: TGTGCCAGCAGTGTCAAGGGGGCCCATGGCTACACCTTC. Amino acids: CASSVKGAHGYTF.